Following are 9 T cell receptor beta chains from one sample sequenced in a study of Graves' ophthalmopathy and Graves' hyperthyroidism. The authors amplified TCR beta CDR3 regions, and they did so from RNA transcripts for repertoire sequencing. HTBI primers were used in a first-round RT-PCR, which preceded a second-round multiplex PCR. TCRdb recomputed calls from the multiplex PCR reads with MiXCR, one row per CDR3 protein. The sample contains hundreds of thousands of distinct CDR3 sequences, about 40% of which appear only once. The specimen sequenced was peripheral blood. These receptors were collected from an adult man with Graves' ophthalmopathy.

The rearrangement links TRBV14 to TRBJ1-2; no clear D gene. Trimming took off 3 bases at V and 5 bases at J, with 13 bases between the two ends. This CDR3 is 14 amino acids long. CDR1 is SGHDN and CDR2 is FVKESK in the germline V gene. CDR3 loop: CASSQGSAGYGYTF. The CDR3 region has the DNA TGTGCCAGCAGCCAGGGTTCCGCGGGGTATGGCTACACCTTC.

The chain recombines TRBV20-1 with TRBJ1-4, with unresolved D. Trimming removed 1 base from V and 7 bases from J, with 16 bases in between. This CDR3 has 15 amino acids. Germline assignment: CDR1 DFQATT and CDR2 SNEGSKA (reference sequence). CDR3: CSARGARGEVEKLFF. CDR3 DNA: TGCAGTGCTAGAGGGGCTCGCGGGGAGGTTGAAAAACTGTTTTTT.

The chain joins TRBV15 to TRBJ2-7, with a tentative D call TRBD2 (7 bases). The CDR3 loop spans 18 amino acids. V was pared by 3 bases and J by 5 bases, with 26 bases between. Per the germline V gene, CDR1 is LNHNV and CDR2 is YYDKDF (reference sequence). The CDR3 DNA follows: TGTGCCACCAGCAGTTCAAGCAGGGGCGGGAGAAGACCCCACGAGCAGTACTTC. Its protein is CATSSSSRGGRRPHEQYF.

A word on this clonotype: A much larger clone is a single base away; this may be a read error. The chain employs TRBV12-3 or TRBV12-4 and TRBJ2-7; the D is unclear. V was cut by 3 bases and J by 3 bases, with 12 bases left in between. The CDR3 length is 14 residues. The CDR3 protein is CASSFPELVYEQYF. In DNA form, the CDR3 reads TGTGCCAGCAGTTTCCCGGAGCTAGTCTACGAGCAGTACTTC.

This clonotype was seen many times. This sequence joins TRBV11-2 and TRBJ1-2; 9 nucleotides align to TRBD1. V dropped 3 bases and J dropped 8; count of bases not matched to a gene: 7. This CDR3 contains 14 residues. Germline V gene sequence: CDR1 SGHAT, CDR2 FQNNGV. CDR3 sequence reads: CASSLGSTGGGYTF. The CDR3 nucleotides read TGTGCCAGCAGCTTGGGATCCACAGGGGGCGGCTACACCTTC.

This clonotype came up once. A much larger clone is a single base away; this may be a read error. V usage is TRBV20-1 and J usage is TRBJ2-2; D possibly corresponds to TRBD2 (5 bases). The CDR3 runs 11 residues. Per germline, CDR1 DFQATT and CDR2 SNEGSKA (reference sequence). CDR3 residues: CSAPQAGELLF. The CDR3 DNA follows: TGCAGTGCCCCCCAGGCTGGGGAGCTGCTTTTT.

This clonotype was found many times. The rearrangement links TRBV7-8 to TRBJ1-1, with 7 bases fitting TRBD1. This CDR3 has 16 residues. Trimming cost V 5 bases and J 0 bases; bases outside gene matches: 9. The germline V gene has CDR1 SGHVS and CDR2 FQNEAQ. In nucleotides, the CDR3 is TGTGCCAGCAGCCCGACAGGGAGGGTTATGAACACTGAAGCTTTCTTT. Its translation is CASSPTGRVMNTEAFF.

The rearrangement joins TRBV19 to TRBJ1-2, with 8 bases aligning to TRBD1. From germline, CDR1 is LNHDA and CDR2 SQIVND (reference sequence). J was trimmed by 3 bases and V by 4 bases; bases with no gene match: 10. The CDR3 extends over 16 amino acids. The CDR3 loop is CASSNRAGGKDYGYTF. Here the CDR3 DNA reads TGTGCCAGTAGTAACCGGGCAGGGGGCAAAGACTATGGCTACACCTTC.

The sample holds a few counts of this clonotype. This chain uses TRBV12-3 or TRBV12-4 with TRBJ1-1; the D is unclear. Deletions cut 2 bases from V and 4 bases from J, with 11 bases between. The CDR3 is 14 residues long. The CDR3 is CASSLNPPGTEAFF. In DNA, the CDR3 is TGTGCCAGCAGTTTAAACCCCCCGGGCACTGAAGCTTTCTTT.